The present T cell receptor beta chain was sequenced within a study of cytomegalovirus exposure and HLA in healthy donors (dated by TCRdb to 2015 to 2018). Looking at the study overall: A later analysis indicated that the 120 validation repertoires were generated on the platform also employed for the approximately 670 repertoires of the first cohort. A separate validation cohort of 90 to 150 different subjects was used in addition to the roughly 620-subject first cohort. The study was designed to test whether signatures of past pathogen exposure could be identified by cataloging public T cell receptors. To predict cytomegalovirus infection status, the study combined high-throughput TCR immunosequencing, statistical association of individual TCRs with disease status, and machine learning. Broader findings and caveats from the paper: A later analysis lacked HLA typing for the validation cohort, so it scored co-occurrence in that cohort across all 120 repertoires. In vitro tests confirmed that a few of the cytomegalovirus-associated TCR beta chains recognize cytomegalovirus antigens. A total of about 180 TCR beta chains were listed by the study as associated with cytomegalovirus. Cytomegalovirus status was reported to be diagnosed by the classifier with high specificity and sensitivity in both the original and validation cohorts. Subsequent analysis determined that TCRs grouped into clusters in the first cohort also showed a tendency toward co-occurrence across the roughly 130 validation repertoires, and 85% to 95% of cluster scores exceeded 0. Most TCR sequences were seen in very few donors, while some public TCRs were found in many individuals. The authors suggested that the approach could potentially be extended to other disease states and immunological phenotypes.

Receptor amplification or capture employed the immunoSEQ multiplex PCR assay. Turning to the authors' computational methods: A statistical classification framework was built to diagnose cytomegalovirus status from the catalog of TCR beta chain sequences. What TCRdb holds here is the immuneACCESS table cut down to in-frame rearrangements. Part of the clones is not present; checked against another copy, under half of the missing clones reflect an unresolved V gene, and the others are unexplained. Clonal size and the V and J genes are those of that table, whereas D and trimming came from the DNA. Here the sample has hundreds of thousands of clones; less than 85% occur a single time. In total, the top ten clones hold less than 7% of the sample. The germline V gene gives CDR1 as LGHNT and CDR2 as FRNRAP. V gives up 2 bases and J gives up 4 bases, and the segment between their germline ends measures 8 bases. From the cysteine through the phenylalanine, the CDR3 covers 13 amino acids. CDR3 DNA only is kept here, 39 bases in frame from base 1.

The donors belonged to the validation cohort of over a hundred subjects, which was separate from the roughly 670-subject first cohort. A remark on this clone: The target of this receptor is not known. No much larger clone exists at a distance of one base, and base qualities are not known.

This clonotype was obtained from a young woman in good health and CMV-seronegative. The chain couples TRBV12-5 to TRBJ1-2, with the D gene uncertain. Sequencing input: PBMCs. This receptor has the CDR3 CASGLPVRYGYTF. The nucleotides read TGTGCTAGTGGTTTGCCTGTCCGCTATGGCTACACCTTC.